This T cell receptor (beta chain) was recovered during a study of T cell responses to AZD1222 COVID-19 vaccine. Overall study results and limits: After the peak T cell response, and only then, were repertoires sampled.

The data were produced by immunoSEQ multiplex PCR, yet TCRdb's version contains in-frame clones alone and is incomplete. There are about 150,000 clones in the sample; 85% to 95% occur only once, and approximately 1.5% lies in the top ten. V was trimmed by 0 bases and J by 3 bases, leaving 9 bases between them. Germline CDR1 is MNHEY and CDR2 is SVGEGT. This CDR3 spans 14 amino acids. Turning to this clone: Its specificity is not known.

This sequence was found in an adult in good health. This sequence joins TRBV6-2 or TRBV6-3 and TRBJ2-7, with D unresolved. The input for sequencing was peripheral blood, taken on day 0 of AZD1222 vaccination. DNA of the CDR3: TGTGCCAGCAGTTACTCGGGCAGGTACTACGAGCAGTACTTC. Its translation is CASSYSGRYYEQYF.